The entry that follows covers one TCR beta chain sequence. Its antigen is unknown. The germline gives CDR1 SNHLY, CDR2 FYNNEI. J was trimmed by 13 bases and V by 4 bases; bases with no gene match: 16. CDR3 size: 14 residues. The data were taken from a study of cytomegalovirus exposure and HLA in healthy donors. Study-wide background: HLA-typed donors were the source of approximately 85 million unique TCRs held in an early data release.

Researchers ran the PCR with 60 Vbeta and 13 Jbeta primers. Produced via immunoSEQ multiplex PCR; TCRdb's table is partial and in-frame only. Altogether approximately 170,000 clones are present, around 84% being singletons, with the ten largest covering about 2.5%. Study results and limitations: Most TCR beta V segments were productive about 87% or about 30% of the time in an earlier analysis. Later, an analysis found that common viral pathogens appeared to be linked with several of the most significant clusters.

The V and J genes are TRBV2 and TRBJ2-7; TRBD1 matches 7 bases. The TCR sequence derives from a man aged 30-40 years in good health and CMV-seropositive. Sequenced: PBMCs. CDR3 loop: CASSVPEGQLVAYF. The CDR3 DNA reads TGTGCCAGCAGTGTACCTGAGGGACAGCTAGTCGCTTACTTC.